This T cell receptor beta chain came from a study of T cells in Graves' hyperthyroidism and ophthalmopathy. This clonotype was picked up many times. The investigators amplified TCR beta CDR3 regions from RNA transcripts. The HTBI set primed first-round TCR CDR3 RT-PCR. TCRdb independently ran MiXCR on the multiplex PCR reads; one entry per CDR3 protein. The data contain about 580,000 distinct CDR3 sequences, roughly 14% of them singletons. The CDR3 has 12 residues. The ends were cut back, 6 bases at V and 5 bases at J, with 11 bases in the middle. The sequenced material came from blood. The clonotype originates from a woman in her 30s with Graves' hyperthyroidism that later progressed to Graves' ophthalmopathy. V is TRBV12-3 or TRBV12-4 and J is TRBJ2-7; a weak D match, TRBD1 (6 bases). CDR3 sequence: CASRFTGNEQYF. Written as DNA, the CDR3 is TGTGCCAGCAGATTTACAGGGAACGAGCAGTACTTC.